A single sample gave rise to the 3 T cell receptor beta chains below, sequenced in a study of blood T cell repertoires in COVID-19. Here immunoSEQ multiplex PCR was the method, and the copy in TCRdb shows in-frame clones only, minus some. Of under 300,000 clones detected, more than 65% appear once; the ten largest clones hold under 1.5%. Sequenced input: peripheral blood. The source of these receptors is a woman between 40 and 50 years old who had recovered from COVID-19.

This chain links TRBV7-9 with TRBJ2-1; 10 positions match TRBD2. Germline V lookup: CDR1 SEHNR, CDR2 FQNEAQ (reference sequence). The CDR3 extends over 17 amino acids. The trim removed 4 bases at V and 4 bases at J, leaving 10 bases unmatched. CDR3 region: CASSSALASGGYNEQFF. CDR3 DNA sequence: TGTGCCAGCAGCTCAGCGTTGGCTAGCGGGGGTTACAATGAGCAGTTCTTC.

The V and J genes are TRBV10-3 and TRBJ2-7, with D perhaps TRBD2 (8 bases). The germline CDR1 and CDR2 sequences are ENHRY and SYGVKD. Deletions cut 3 bases from V and 3 bases from J, with 21 bases between. The CDR3 has 17 amino acids. The CDR3 protein is CAISDPGTAGEYYEQYF. DNA of the CDR3: TGTGCCATCAGTGACCCGGGGACAGCGGGGGAGTACTACGAGCAGTACTTC.

The chain couples TRBV5-1 to TRBJ2-2, with D maybe TRBD1 (6 bases). Trimming pared 2 bases from V and 6 bases from J, leaving 11 bases between. This CDR3 contains 14 residues. Looked up from germline, CDR1 is SGHRS and CDR2 is YFSETQ. DNA for the CDR3: TGCGCCAGCAGCTTAGTTTCAGGGGCCGGGGAGCTGTTTTTT. It yields the protein CASSLVSGAGELFF.